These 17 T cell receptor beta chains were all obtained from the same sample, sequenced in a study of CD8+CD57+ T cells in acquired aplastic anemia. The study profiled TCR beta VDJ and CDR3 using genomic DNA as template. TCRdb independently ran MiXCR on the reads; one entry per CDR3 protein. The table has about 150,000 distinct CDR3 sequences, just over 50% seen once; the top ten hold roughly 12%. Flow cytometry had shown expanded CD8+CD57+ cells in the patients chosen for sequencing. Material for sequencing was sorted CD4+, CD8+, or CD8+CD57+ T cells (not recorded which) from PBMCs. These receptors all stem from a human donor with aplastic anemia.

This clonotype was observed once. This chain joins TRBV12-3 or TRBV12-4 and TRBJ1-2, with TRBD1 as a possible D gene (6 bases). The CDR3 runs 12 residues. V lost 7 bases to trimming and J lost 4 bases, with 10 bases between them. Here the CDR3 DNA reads TGTGCCAGCACCACGGACAGCTATGGCTACACCTTC. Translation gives CASTTDSYGYTF.

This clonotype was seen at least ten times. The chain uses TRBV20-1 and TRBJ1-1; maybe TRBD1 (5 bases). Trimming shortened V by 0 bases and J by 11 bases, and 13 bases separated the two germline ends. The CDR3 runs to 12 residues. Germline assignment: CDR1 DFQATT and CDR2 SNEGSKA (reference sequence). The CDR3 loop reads CSARDRGVVAFF. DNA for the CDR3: TGCAGTGCTAGAGATAGGGGCGTTGTCGCTTTCTTT.

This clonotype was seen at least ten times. CDR3 in amino acids: CASSPSMNTEAFF. The CDR3 DNA is TGTGCCAGCAGCCCTAGCATGAACACTGAAGCTTTCTTT. The chain links TRBV6-5 to TRBJ1-1, with D uncertain. The CDR3 is 13 amino acids. V was cut by 6 bases and J by 0 bases, with 8 bases left in between. The germline V gene encodes CDR1 MNHEY and CDR2 SVGAGI.

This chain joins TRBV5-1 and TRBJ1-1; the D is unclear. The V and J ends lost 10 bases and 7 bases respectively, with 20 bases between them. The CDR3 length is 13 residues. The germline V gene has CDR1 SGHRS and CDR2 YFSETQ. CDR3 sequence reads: CAAAEIGRVEAFF. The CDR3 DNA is TGCGCCGCCGCGGAGATCGGGCGGGTTGAAGCTTTCTTT.

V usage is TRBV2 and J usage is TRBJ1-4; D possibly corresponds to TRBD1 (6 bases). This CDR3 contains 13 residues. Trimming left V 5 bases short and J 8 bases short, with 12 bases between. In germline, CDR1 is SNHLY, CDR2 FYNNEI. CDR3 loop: CASSRDKAEKLFF. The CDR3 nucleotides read TGTGCCAGCAGTCGGGACAAGGCCGAAAAACTGTTTTTT.

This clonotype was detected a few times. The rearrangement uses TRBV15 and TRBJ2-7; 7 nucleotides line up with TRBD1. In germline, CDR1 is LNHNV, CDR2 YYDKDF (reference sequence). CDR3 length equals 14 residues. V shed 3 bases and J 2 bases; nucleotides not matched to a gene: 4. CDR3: CATSRQQGPYEQYF. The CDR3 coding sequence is TGTGCCACCAGCAGGCAACAGGGGCCCTACGAGCAGTACTTC.

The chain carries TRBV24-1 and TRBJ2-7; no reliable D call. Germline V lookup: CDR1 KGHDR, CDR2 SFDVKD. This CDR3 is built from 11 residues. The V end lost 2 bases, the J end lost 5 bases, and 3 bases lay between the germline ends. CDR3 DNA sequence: TGTGCCACCAGTGATTCCCACGAGCAGTACTTC. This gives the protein CATSDSHEQYF.

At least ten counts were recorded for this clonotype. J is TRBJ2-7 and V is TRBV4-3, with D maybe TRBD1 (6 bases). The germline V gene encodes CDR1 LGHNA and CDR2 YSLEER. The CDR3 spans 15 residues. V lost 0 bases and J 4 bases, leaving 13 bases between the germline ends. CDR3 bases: TGCGCCAGCAGCCAAGAACAGGGCGAACTTTACGAGCAGTACTTC. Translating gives CASSQEQGELYEQYF.

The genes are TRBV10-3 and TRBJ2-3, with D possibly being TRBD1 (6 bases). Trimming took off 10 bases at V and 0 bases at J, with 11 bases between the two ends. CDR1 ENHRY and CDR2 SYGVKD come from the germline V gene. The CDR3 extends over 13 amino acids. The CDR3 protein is CATVDRSTDTQYF. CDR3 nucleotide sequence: TGTGCCACCGTGGACAGAAGCACAGATACGCAGTATTTT.

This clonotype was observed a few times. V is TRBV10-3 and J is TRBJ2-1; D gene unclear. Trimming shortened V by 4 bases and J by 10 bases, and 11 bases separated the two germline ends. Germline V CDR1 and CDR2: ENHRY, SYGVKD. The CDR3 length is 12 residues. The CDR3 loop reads CAISGGKQEQFF. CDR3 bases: TGTGCCATCAGTGGGGGAAAACAGGAGCAGTTCTTC.

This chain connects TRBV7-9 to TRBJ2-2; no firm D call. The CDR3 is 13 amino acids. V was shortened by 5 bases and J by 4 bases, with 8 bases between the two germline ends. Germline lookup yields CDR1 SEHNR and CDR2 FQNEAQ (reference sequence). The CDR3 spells CASSETVTGELFF. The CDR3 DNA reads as TGTGCCAGCAGCGAAACAGTCACCGGGGAGCTGTTTTTT.

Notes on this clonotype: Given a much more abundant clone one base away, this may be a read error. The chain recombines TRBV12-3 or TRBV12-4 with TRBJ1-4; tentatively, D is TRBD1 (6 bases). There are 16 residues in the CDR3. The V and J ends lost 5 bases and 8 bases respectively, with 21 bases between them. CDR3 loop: CASSGMTGGSGEKLFF. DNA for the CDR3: TGTGCCAGCAGTGGGATGACGGGGGGCTCGGGAGAAAAACTGTTTTTT.

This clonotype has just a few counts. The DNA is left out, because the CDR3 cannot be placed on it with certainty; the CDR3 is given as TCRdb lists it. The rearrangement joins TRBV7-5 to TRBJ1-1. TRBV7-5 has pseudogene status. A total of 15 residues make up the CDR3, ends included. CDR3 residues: CISVSECSANTEAFF.

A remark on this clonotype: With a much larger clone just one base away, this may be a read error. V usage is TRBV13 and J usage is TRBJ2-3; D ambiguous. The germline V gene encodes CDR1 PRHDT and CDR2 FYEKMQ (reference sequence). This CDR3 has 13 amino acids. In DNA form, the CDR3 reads TGTGCCTGCAGTTTCCCGGGCCCAGATACACAGTATTTT. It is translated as CACSFPGPDTQYF.

CDR3: CASSQSGPEAFF. CDR3 DNA: TGTGCCAGTAGTCAATCAGGTCCTGAAGCTTTCTTT. The rearrangement uses TRBV19 and TRBJ1-1; D remains unclear. V lost 5 bases to trimming and J lost 6 bases, with 10 bases between them. The CDR3 contains 12 residues. Per the germline V gene, CDR1 is LNHDA and CDR2 is SQIVND (reference sequence). Full variable domain (remainder filled in from reference TRBV19 and TRBJ1-1): DGGITQSPKYLFRKEGQNVTLSCEQNLNHDAMYWYRQDPGQGLRLIYYSQIVNDFQKGDIAEGYSVSREKKESFPLTVTSAQKNPTAFYLCASSQSGPEAFFGQGTRLTVV.

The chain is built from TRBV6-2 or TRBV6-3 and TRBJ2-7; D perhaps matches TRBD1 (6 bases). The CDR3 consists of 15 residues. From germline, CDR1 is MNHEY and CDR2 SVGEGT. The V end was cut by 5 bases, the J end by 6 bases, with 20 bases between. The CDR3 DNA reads TGTGCCAGCAGTCCGCCTGGGACAACGTCCGTCGAGCAGTACTTC. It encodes CASSPPGTTSVEQYF.

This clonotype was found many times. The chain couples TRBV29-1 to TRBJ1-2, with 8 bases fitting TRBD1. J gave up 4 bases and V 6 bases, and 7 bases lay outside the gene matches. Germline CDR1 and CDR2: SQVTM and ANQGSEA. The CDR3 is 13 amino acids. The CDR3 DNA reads TGCAGCGTCTACCCAGGGGGCCCCTATGGCTACACCTTC. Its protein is CSVYPGGPYGYTF.